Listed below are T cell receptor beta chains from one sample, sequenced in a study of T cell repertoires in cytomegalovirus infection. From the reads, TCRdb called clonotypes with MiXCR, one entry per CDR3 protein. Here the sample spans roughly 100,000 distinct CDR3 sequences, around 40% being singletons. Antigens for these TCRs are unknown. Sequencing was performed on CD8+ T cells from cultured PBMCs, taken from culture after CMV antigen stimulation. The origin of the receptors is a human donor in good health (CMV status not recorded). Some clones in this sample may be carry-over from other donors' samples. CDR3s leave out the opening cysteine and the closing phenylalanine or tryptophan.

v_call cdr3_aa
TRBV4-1 ASSHTLNTEAF
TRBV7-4 ASSLPLTPYEQY
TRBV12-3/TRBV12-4 ASSPPGVSNQPQH
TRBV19 ASPPERGADMNTEAF
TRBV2 ASSGWDGENTQY
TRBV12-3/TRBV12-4 ASKAVWQETQY
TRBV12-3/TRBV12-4 ASSLASTGGEETQY
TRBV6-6 ASSYLLAGGYNEQF
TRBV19 ASGHGGAAYNEQF
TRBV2 ASFDSENSPLH
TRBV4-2 ASSQEAGMNTEAF
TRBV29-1 SVSDRVRTDTQY
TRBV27 ASSPSRDSYNSPLH
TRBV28 ASSLSMDPGYEQY
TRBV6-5 ASSYSQNSHDYNEQF
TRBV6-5 ASRDTGYNQPQH
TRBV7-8 ASSAGGGGYGYT
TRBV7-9 ASSLVGQSMDGYT
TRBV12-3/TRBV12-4 ASSFRPAEAF
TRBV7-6 ASSYPLQAPEQY
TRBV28 ASSLGQGHQPQH
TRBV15 ATSPPGEGRLF
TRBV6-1 ASNGPTDTQY
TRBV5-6 ASSPSGIPSSQPQH
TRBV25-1 ASADLAGGRETQY
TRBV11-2 ASTLGQMTYGYT